This T cell receptor beta chain was found in a study of cytomegalovirus exposure and HLA in healthy donors. Study-wide results and caveats: In an earlier analysis, most TCR beta V segments were productive about 87% or about 30% of the time. The authors listed 164 TCR beta chains as cytomegalovirus-associated. Highly shared variants forming one cluster were likely a sequencing artifact.

The CDR3 spans 14 residues. Germline CDR1 is LNHDA and CDR2 is SQIVND (reference sequence). With 6 bases removed from V and 0 bases from J, the gap between germline ends came to 11 bases. To note about this clone: Its specificity is not known.

Primers for the PCR totalled 60 Vbeta and 13 Jbeta. The protocol was immunoSEQ multiplex PCR, while the TCRdb copy is restricted to in-frame clones and leaves out a portion. Of about 80,000 clones in the sample, 65% to 80% were seen once. This receptor was obtained from a man between 25 and 39 years old in good health and CMV-seronegative. Sample: PBMCs. The chain has TRBV19 and TRBJ1-1; D is uncertain. The CDR3 bases are TGTGCCAGTAGGCCTACCCATATGAACACTGAAGCTTTCTTT. It is translated as CASRPTHMNTEAFF.